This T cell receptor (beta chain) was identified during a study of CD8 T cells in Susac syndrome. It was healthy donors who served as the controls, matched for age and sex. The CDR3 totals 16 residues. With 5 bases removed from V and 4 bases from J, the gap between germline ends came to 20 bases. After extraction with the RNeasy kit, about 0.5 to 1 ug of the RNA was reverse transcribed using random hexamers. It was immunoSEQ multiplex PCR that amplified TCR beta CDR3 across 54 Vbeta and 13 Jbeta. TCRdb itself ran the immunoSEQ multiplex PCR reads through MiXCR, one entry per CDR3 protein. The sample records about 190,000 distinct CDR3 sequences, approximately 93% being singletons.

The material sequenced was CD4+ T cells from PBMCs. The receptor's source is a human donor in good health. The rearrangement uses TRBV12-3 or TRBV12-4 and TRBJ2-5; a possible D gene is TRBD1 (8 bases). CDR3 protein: CASSTDREGLRETQYF. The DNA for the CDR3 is TGTGCCAGCAGTACGGACAGGGAGGGTCTTCGAGAGACCCAGTACTTC.